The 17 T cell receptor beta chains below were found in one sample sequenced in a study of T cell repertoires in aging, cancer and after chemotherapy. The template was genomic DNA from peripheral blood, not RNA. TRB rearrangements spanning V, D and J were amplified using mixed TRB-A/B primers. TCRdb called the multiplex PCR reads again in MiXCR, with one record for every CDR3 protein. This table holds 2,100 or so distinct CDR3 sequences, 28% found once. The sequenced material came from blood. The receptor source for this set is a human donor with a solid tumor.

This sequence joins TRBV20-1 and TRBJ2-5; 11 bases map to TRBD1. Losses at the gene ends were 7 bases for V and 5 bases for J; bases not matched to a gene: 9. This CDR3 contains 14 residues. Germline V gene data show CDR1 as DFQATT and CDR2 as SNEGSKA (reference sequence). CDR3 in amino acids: CSVPRTGGRETQYF. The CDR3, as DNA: TGCAGTGTCCCTCGGACAGGGGGCAGGGAGACCCAGTACTTC.

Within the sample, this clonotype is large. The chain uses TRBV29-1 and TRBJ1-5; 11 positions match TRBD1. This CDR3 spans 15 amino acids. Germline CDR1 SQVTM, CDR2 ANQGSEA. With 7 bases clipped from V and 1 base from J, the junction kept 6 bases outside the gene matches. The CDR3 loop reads CSEDRGLGSNQPQHF. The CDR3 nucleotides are TGCAGCGAGGACAGGGGGCTGGGAAGCAATCAGCCCCAGCATTTT.

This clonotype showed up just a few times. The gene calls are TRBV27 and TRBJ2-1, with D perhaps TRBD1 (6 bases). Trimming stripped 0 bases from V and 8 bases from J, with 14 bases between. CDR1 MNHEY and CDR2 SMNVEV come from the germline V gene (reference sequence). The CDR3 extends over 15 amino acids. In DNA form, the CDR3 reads TGTGCCAGCAGTTTATCTCCAGGGGAGCCCGATGAGCAGTTCTTC. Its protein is CASSLSPGEPDEQFF.

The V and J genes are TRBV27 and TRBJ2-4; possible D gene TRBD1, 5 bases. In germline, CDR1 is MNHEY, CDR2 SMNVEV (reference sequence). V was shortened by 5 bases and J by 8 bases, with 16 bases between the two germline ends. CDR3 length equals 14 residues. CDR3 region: CASSLQGKGYIQYF. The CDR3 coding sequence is TGTGCCAGCAGTCTTCAGGGTAAAGGGTACATTCAGTACTTC.

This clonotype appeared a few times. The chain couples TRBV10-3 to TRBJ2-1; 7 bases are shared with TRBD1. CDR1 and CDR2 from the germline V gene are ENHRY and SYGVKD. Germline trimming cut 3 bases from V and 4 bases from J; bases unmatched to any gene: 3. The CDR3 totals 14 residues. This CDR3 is CAISETGEYNEQFF. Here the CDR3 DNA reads TGTGCCATCAGTGAAACAGGGGAGTACAATGAGCAGTTCTTC.

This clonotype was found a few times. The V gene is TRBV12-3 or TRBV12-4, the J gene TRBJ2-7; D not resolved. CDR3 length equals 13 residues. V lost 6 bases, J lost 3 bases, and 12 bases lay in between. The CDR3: CASSSSTSYEQYF. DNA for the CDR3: TGTGCCAGCAGCTCAAGTACAAGCTACGAGCAGTACTTC.

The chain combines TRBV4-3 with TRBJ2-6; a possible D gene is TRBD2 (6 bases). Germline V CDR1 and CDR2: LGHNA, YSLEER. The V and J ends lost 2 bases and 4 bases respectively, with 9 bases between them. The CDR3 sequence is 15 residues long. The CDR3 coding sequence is TGCGCCAGCAGCCAACTAGCGAGCGGGGCCAACGTCCTGACTTTC. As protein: CASSQLASGANVLTF.

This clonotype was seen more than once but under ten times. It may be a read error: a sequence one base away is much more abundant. The CDR3 sequence is CSVRDTKAFF. CDR3 coding DNA: TGCAGCGTACGTGACACTAAAGCTTTCTTT. The V call is TRBV29-1, the J call TRBJ1-1; D ambiguous. In germline, CDR1 is SQVTM, CDR2 ANQGSEA. The CDR3 extends over 10 amino acids. Based on the CDR3 plus reference TRBV29-1 and TRBJ1-1, the full variable domain is SAVISQKPSRDICQRGTSLTIQCQVDSQVTMMFWYRQQPGQSLTLIATANQGSEATYESGFVIDKFPISRPNLTFSTLTVSNMSPEDSSIYLCSVRDTKAFFGQGTRLTVV.

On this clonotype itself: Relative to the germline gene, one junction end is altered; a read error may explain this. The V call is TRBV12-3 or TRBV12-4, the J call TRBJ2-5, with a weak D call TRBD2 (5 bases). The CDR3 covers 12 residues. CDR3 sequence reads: CASSFIGEPGNF. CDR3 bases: TGTGCCAGCAGTTTTATTGGGGAACCGGGAAATTTC.

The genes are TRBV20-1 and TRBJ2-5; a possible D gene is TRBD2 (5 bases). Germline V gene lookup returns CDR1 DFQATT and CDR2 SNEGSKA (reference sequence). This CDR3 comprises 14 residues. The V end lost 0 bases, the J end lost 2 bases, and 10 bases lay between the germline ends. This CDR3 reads CSARDGGSQETQYF. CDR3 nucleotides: TGCAGTGCTAGAGATGGAGGAAGTCAAGAGACCCAGTACTTC.

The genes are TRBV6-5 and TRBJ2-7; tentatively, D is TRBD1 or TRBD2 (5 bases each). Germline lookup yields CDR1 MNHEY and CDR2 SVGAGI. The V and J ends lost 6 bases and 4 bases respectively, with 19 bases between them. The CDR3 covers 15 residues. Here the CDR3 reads CASSPKLGVNYEQYV. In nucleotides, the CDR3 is TGTGCCAGCAGCCCAAAGCTGGGGGTGAATTACGAGCAGTACGTC.

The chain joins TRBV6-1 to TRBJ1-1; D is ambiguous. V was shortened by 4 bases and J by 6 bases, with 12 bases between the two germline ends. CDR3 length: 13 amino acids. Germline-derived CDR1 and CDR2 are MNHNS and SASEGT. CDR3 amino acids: CASSGSVRAEAFF. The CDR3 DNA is TGTGCCAGCAGTGGATCCGTTAGGGCTGAAGCTTTCTTT.

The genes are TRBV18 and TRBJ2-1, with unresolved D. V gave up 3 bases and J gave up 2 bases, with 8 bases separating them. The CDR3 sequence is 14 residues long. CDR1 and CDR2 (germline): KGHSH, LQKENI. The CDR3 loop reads CASSPGGTYNEQFF. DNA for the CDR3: TGTGCCAGCTCACCGGGCGGCACCTACAATGAGCAGTTCTTC.

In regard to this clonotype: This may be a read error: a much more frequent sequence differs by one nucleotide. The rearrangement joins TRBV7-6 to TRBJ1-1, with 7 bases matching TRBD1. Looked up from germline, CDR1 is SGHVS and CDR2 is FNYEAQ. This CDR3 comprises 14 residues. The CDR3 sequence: CASSLTGINTKAFF. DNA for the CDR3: TGTGCCAGCAGCTTGACAGGGATTAACACTAAAGCTTTCTTT.

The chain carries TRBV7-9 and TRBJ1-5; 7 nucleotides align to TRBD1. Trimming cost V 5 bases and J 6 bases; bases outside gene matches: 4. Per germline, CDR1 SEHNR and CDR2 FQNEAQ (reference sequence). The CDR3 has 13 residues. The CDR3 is CASSLDRAQPQHF. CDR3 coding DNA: TGTGCCAGCAGCCTCGACAGGGCTCAGCCCCAGCATTTT.

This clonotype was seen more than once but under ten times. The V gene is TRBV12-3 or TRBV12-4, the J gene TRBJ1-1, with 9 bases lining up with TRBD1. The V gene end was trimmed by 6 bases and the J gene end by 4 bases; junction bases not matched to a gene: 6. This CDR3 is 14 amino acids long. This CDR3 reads CASSLGQGGTEAFF. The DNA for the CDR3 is TGTGCCAGCAGCCTGGGACAGGGTGGCACTGAAGCTTTCTTT.

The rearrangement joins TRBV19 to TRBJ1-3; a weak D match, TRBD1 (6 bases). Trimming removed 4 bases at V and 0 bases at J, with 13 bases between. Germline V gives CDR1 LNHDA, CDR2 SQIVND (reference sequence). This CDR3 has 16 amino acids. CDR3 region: CASSTRQAYSGNTIYF. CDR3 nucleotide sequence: TGTGCCAGTAGTACCCGACAGGCGTACTCTGGAAACACCATATATTTT. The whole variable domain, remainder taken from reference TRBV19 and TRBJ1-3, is DGGITQSPKYLFRKEGQNVTLSCEQNLNHDAMYWYRQDPGQGLRLIYYSQIVNDFQKGDIAEGYSVSREKKESFPLTVTSAQKNPTAFYLCASSTRQAYSGNTIYFGEGSWLTVV.